Each of the 19 T cell receptor beta chains below was sequenced from the same sample in a study of T cell repertoires in cytomegalovirus infection. TCRdb used MiXCR to reprocess the reads, holding one entry per CDR3 protein. The repertoire holds hundreds of thousands of distinct CDR3 sequences, with approximately 32% as singletons. For these receptors, no antigen is known. The sample consisted of cultured CD8+ T cells from PBMCs, taken from culture after CMV antigen stimulation. The receptors were gathered from a human donor in good health (CMV status not recorded). Some clones in this sample may be carry-over from other donors' samples.

The chain is built from TRBV4-1 and TRBJ2-7; TRBD2 is a possible D gene (6 bases). Trimming removed 1 base at V and 6 bases at J, with 10 bases between. CDR1 is MGHRA and CDR2 is YSYEKL in the germline V gene. The CDR3 covers 13 residues. CDR3 coding DNA: TGCGCCAGCAGCCAAGCAACAGCGGGCGAGCAGTACTTC. Its protein is CASSQATAGEQYF.

This chain connects TRBV10-3 to TRBJ2-2, with 10 bases aligning to TRBD1. CDR3 length equals 14 residues. Germline V CDR1 and CDR2: ENHRY, SYGVKD. J was trimmed by 3 bases and V by 6 bases; bases with no gene match: 1. The CDR3 sequence: CAIRGTGDTGELFF. Written as DNA, the CDR3 is TGTGCCATCAGAGGGACAGGGGACACCGGGGAGCTGTTTTTT.

This clonotype was recorded a few times. This rearrangement joins TRBV7-2 to TRBJ2-7, with 11 bases that match TRBD2. V was pared by 5 bases and J by 2 bases, with 8 bases of the junction left unmatched. Looked up from germline, CDR1 is SGHTA and CDR2 is FQGNSA. This CDR3 is built from 16 residues. CDR3 in amino acids: CASSLHPGLAAYEQYF. CDR3 nucleotide sequence: TGTGCCAGCAGCCTACATCCGGGACTAGCGGCCTACGAGCAGTACTTC.

The rearrangement links TRBV7-6 to TRBJ1-1, with D maybe TRBD1 (6 bases). From germline, CDR1 is SGHVS and CDR2 FNYEAQ. This CDR3 is built from 15 residues. The V end was cut by 3 bases, the J end by 3 bases, with 14 bases between. This CDR3 reads CASSLGGGPDTEAFF. The CDR3 DNA reads TGTGCCAGCAGCTTGGGGGGCGGGCCGGACACTGAAGCTTTCTTT.

The rearrangement joins TRBV7-8 to TRBJ2-2; D is perhaps TRBD2 (5 bases). The CDR3 length is 13 residues. Germline V gene sequence: CDR1 SGHVS, CDR2 FQNEAQ. V was cut by 1 base and J by 16 bases, with 16 bases left in between. CDR3 protein: CASSLGPTGSWFF. CDR3 nucleotides: TGTGCCAGCAGCTTAGGACCAACGGGGAGTTGGTTTTTT.

In its sample, this clonotype was seen a few times. V usage is TRBV5-1 and J usage is TRBJ2-1, with no clear D. V lost 6 bases, J lost 4 bases, and 11 bases lay in between. CDR1 is SGHRS and CDR2 is YFSETQ in the germline V gene. This CDR3 has 13 amino acids. CDR3 in amino acids: CASKAESYNEQFF. The CDR3 nucleotides read TGCGCCAGCAAGGCAGAATCATACAATGAGCAGTTCTTC.

This clonotype was seen many times. The chain carries TRBV7-6 and TRBJ2-2, with D tentatively TRBD1 (6 bases). CDR1 and CDR2 (germline): SGHVS, FNYEAQ. The CDR3 consists of 15 residues. V was pared by 5 bases and J by 2 bases, with 12 bases between. The CDR3 loop reads CASSAAQGNTGELFF. The CDR3 nucleotides read TGTGCCAGCAGCGCCGCACAGGGAAACACCGGGGAGCTGTTTTTT. Full variable domain (rest looked up from reference TRBV7-6 and TRBJ2-2): GAGVSQSPRYKVTKRGQDVALRCDPISGHVSLYWYRQALGQGPEFLTYFNYEAQQDKSGLPNDRFSAERPEGSISTLTIQRTEQRDSAMYRCASSAAQGNTGELFFGEGSRLTVL.

This clonotype was seen at least ten times. The rearrangement links TRBV19 to TRBJ1-1; D is possibly TRBD1 (5 bases). V dropped 8 bases and J dropped 1 base, with 11 bases sitting between them. The CDR3 runs to 13 residues. The germline V gene encodes CDR1 LNHDA and CDR2 SQIVND (reference sequence). The CDR3 sequence is CASSQEGNTEAFF. The CDR3 coding sequence is TGTGCCAGTTCACAGGAAGGGAACACTGAAGCTTTCTTT.

This clonotype was found a few times. This chain joins TRBV20-1 and TRBJ1-5; D perhaps matches TRBD1 (5 bases). The CDR3 length is 15 residues. Trimming took 3 bases from V and 1 from J, leaving 13 bases between them. Germline CDR1 reads DFQATT; CDR2 reads SNEGSKA (reference sequence). The CDR3 is CSARGGGGSNQPQHF. In DNA form, the CDR3 reads TGCAGTGCTAGGGGGGGAGGTGGGAGCAATCAGCCCCAGCATTTT.

The chain combines TRBV7-2 with TRBJ2-3; 9 bases match TRBD2. The V and J ends lost 5 bases and 4 bases, in that order; junction bases with no gene match: 7. Germline V gene data show CDR1 as SGHTA and CDR2 as FQGNSA. This CDR3 has 15 residues. The CDR3 is CASSLSGGWSDTQYF. For the CDR3, the DNA is TGTGCCAGCAGCCTGAGCGGGGGGTGGTCAGATACGCAGTATTTT.

The gene calls are TRBV14 and TRBJ2-7; D is unresolved. The germline V and J ends were trimmed by 6 bases and 0 bases, with 15 bases remaining between them. CDR3 length equals 15 residues. Germline V CDR1 and CDR2: SGHDN, FVKESK. CDR3 amino acids: CASRPSSVGSYEQYF. The CDR3 DNA sequence: TGTGCCAGCAGGCCCAGTTCCGTCGGCTCCTACGAGCAGTACTTC.

This clonotype was found a few times. The chain recombines TRBV12-3 or TRBV12-4 with TRBJ2-5, with D perhaps assigned TRBD1 or TRBD2 (5 bases each). Trimming cost V 7 bases and J 5 bases, with 14 bases left between them. This CDR3 is built from 13 residues. The CDR3 DNA reads as TGTGCCAGCACCAGGGACCCGAACGAGACCCAGTACTTC. Its protein product is CASTRDPNETQYF.

Notes on this clonotype: With a much larger clone just one base away, this may be a read error. The CDR3 DNA follows: TGTGCCAGCAGCTTATGGGACTATTATGAGCAGTTCTTC. Its translation is CASSLWDYYEQFF. The V gene is TRBV7-9, the J gene TRBJ2-1; 7 bases align to TRBD2. The CDR3 spans 13 residues. Germline CDR1 reads SEHNR; CDR2 reads FQNEAQ (reference sequence). J gave up 8 bases and V 2 bases, and 3 bases lay outside the gene matches.

The chain combines TRBV7-9 with TRBJ2-7, with D possibly TRBD1 on 6 matching bases. The germline V gene has CDR1 SEHNR and CDR2 FQNEAQ (reference sequence). Trimming cost V 4 bases and J 2 bases, with 18 bases left between them. This CDR3 is built from 16 residues. CDR3 region: CASSSTGTPDAYEQYV. CDR3 nucleotide sequence: TGTGCCAGCAGCTCAACCGGGACACCAGATGCCTACGAGCAGTACGTC.

In its sample, this clonotype was seen once. The J gene is TRBJ2-7, the V gene TRBV6-6, with a possible D match to TRBD2 (5 bases). Between the trimmed V and J ends, which lost 6 bases and 6 bases, there was a span of 12 bases. The germline V gene encodes CDR1 MNHNY and CDR2 SVGAGI (reference sequence). This CDR3 comprises 12 residues. CDR3 protein: CASSPGLFEQYV. DNA for the CDR3: TGTGCCAGCAGCCCAGGACTGTTCGAGCAGTACGTC.

This clonotype was seen more than once but under ten times. The chain links TRBV19 to TRBJ2-3; D possibly corresponds to TRBD1 (5 bases). There are 13 residues in the CDR3. CDR1 is LNHDA, CDR2 SQIVND, per germline (reference sequence). The V end lost 4 bases, the J end lost 2 bases, and 7 bases lay between the germline ends. The CDR3 DNA reads as TGTGCCAGTAGTACGACAGCCACAGATACGCAGTATTTT. Translated, it gives CASSTTATDTQYF. The entire variable domain, with the rest obtained from reference TRBV19 and TRBJ2-3, is as follows: DGGITQSPKYLFRKEGQNVTLSCEQNLNHDAMYWYRQDPGQGLRLIYYSQIVNDFQKGDIAEGYSVSREKKESFPLTVTSAQKNPTAFYLCASSTTATDTQYFGPGTRLTVL.

V gene TRBV12-3 or TRBV12-4 combines with J gene TRBJ2-5; TRBD1 matches 7 bases. V gave up 3 bases and J gave up 4 bases; unmatched junction bases: 17. The CDR3 sequence is 18 residues long. The CDR3 coding sequence is TGTGCCAGCAGTTTCGGTTCGCGAGGGGGCGTGTTTCTAGAGACCCAGTACTTC. It translates to CASSFGSRGGVFLETQYF.

The chain uses TRBV4-3 and TRBJ1-2, with TRBD1 identical over 9 bases. The CDR3 is made up of 15 amino acids. Per the germline V gene, CDR1 is LGHNA and CDR2 is YSLEER. The V and J ends lost 4 bases and 4 bases, in that order; junction bases with no gene match: 7. CDR3 in amino acids: CASSRDRAGSYGYTF. The DNA for the CDR3 is TGCGCCAGCAGCCGGGACAGGGCAGGAAGCTATGGCTACACCTTC.

The V and J genes are TRBV6-2 or TRBV6-3 and TRBJ1-1; 10 nucleotides agree with TRBD1. Germline V lookup: CDR1 MNHEY, CDR2 SVGEGT. The V segment lost 0 bases and the J segment 3 bases; nucleotides outside the gene matches: 1. The CDR3 is 15 amino acids. The CDR3, as DNA: TGTGCCAGCAGTTACTCGGGACAGGGGTACACTGAAGCTTTCTTT. Its translation is CASSYSGQGYTEAFF.